These 25 T cell receptor beta chains were sequenced from one sample in a study of cytomegalovirus exposure and HLA in healthy donors. PCR amplification relied on 60 Vbeta primers (plus 13 Jbeta primers). The method was immunoSEQ multiplex PCR; TCRdb's version includes in-frame clones alone and lacks a portion of them. The sample shows about 98,000 clones, about 81% of them seen only once. The sequenced sample consisted of PBMCs. The receptors were gathered from a man between 18 and 29 years old in good health and CMV-seropositive.

The V gene is TRBV4-1, the J gene TRBJ1-4, with D possibly matching TRBD1 (6 bases). The CDR3 has 14 residues. V was clipped by 4 bases and J by 8 bases, with 14 bases between them. Germline lookup yields CDR1 MGHRA and CDR2 YSYEKL. The CDR3 region has the DNA TGCGCCAGCAGCCCCCAGGGGAAGGTCGAAAAACTGTTTTTT. This sequence encodes CASSPQGKVEKLFF.

The chain combines TRBV20-1 with TRBJ2-7; D possibly corresponds to TRBD2 (5 bases). The CDR3 length is 11 residues. The germline V and J ends were trimmed by 6 bases and 7 bases, with 13 bases remaining between them. CDR1 is DFQATT, CDR2 SNEGSKA, per germline (reference sequence). The CDR3 DNA reads as TGCAGTGCAGGGCCTCGAGGGGAGCAGTACTTC. Protein product: CSAGPRGEQYF.

The chain joins TRBV7-9 to TRBJ1-1; D remains ambiguous. V dropped 2 bases and J dropped 0 bases, with 10 bases sitting between them. Germline V gene sequence: CDR1 SEHNR, CDR2 FQNEAQ (reference sequence). CDR3 length: 15 amino acids. CDR3 DNA sequence: TGTGCCAGCAGCTTACCAGAAACATTGAACACTGAAGCTTTCTTT. This translates into CASSLPETLNTEAFF.

This chain uses TRBV5-1 with TRBJ1-2; D unclear. This CDR3 contains 12 residues. Trimming left V 5 bases short and J 4 bases short, with 9 bases between. Germline V gives CDR1 SGHRS, CDR2 YFSETQ. The CDR3 protein is CASSEEFYGYTF. CDR3 bases: TGCGCCAGCAGTGAGGAATTCTATGGCTACACCTTC.

This sequence joins TRBV27 and TRBJ2-1; 7 positions agree with TRBD2. The CDR3 sequence is 13 residues long. V was clipped by 3 bases and J by 8 bases; unmatched bases: 4. Germline V CDR1 and CDR2: MNHEY, SMNVEV (reference sequence). The CDR3 region has the DNA TGTGCCAGCAGTTTGGGAGGGAGGTATGAGCAGTTCTTC. As protein: CASSLGGRYEQFF.

Written as DNA, the CDR3 is TGTGCCAATCCCCCGGGACTAGCGGGGCCCGGCGGGGAGCTGTTTTTT. Translation gives CANPPGLAGPGGELFF. This sequence joins TRBV5-8 and TRBJ2-2, with TRBD2 identical over 13 bases. Germline V CDR1 and CDR2: SGHTS, YDEGEE. The CDR3 is 16 residues long. J gave up 7 bases and V 9 bases, and 12 bases lay outside the gene matches.

This rearrangement joins TRBV15 to TRBJ1-1; TRBD1 might be the D (5 bases). The germline CDR1 and CDR2 sequences are LNHNV and YYDKDF (reference sequence). Trimming cost V 0 bases and J 1 base, with 9 bases left between them. This CDR3 spans 15 amino acids. The CDR3 reads CATSRDRQGNTEAFF. The CDR3 bases are TGTGCCACCAGCAGAGATCGTCAGGGGAACACTGAAGCTTTCTTT. The full variable domain, completed using reference TRBV15 and TRBJ1-1, is DAMVIQNPRYQVTQFGKPVTLSCSQTLNHNVMYWYQQKSSQAPKLLFHYYDKDFNNEADTPDNFQSRRPNTSFCFLDIRSPGLGDTAMYLCATSRDRQGNTEAFFGQGTRLTVV.

The chain employs TRBV20-1 and TRBJ1-1; D perhaps matches TRBD1 (6 bases). V dropped 7 bases and J dropped 8 bases, with 14 bases sitting between them. Germline loops: CDR1 DFQATT, CDR2 SNEGSKA (reference sequence). The CDR3 contains 11 residues. In DNA form, the CDR3 reads TGCAGTGGCCTACAGGGCATCGAAGCTTTCTTT. Amino acid sequence: CSGLQGIEAFF.

V and J are TRBV28 and TRBJ2-6; D is unresolved. CDR1 MDHEN and CDR2 SYDVKM come from the germline V gene. This CDR3 comprises 13 residues. Between the trimmed V and J ends, which lost 6 bases and 4 bases, there was a span of 7 bases. The CDR3 sequence: CASRLWGANVLTF. The CDR3 DNA is TGTGCCAGCAGACTGTGGGGGGCCAACGTCCTGACTTTC.

This chain joins TRBV6-1 and TRBJ2-6, with no clear D. Germline V gene lookup returns CDR1 MNHNS and CDR2 SASEGT. The CDR3 covers 15 residues. The V and J ends lost 7 bases and 1 base respectively, with 11 bases between them. CDR3 nucleotides: TGTGCCAGCACTAAAGCTCGGTCTGGGGCCAACGTCCTGACTTTC. Protein: CASTKARSGANVLTF.

CDR3 nucleotides: TGTGCCAGCAGCTTATGGAGCTCTGGAAACACCATATATTTT. Encoded protein: CASSLWSSGNTIYF. The gene calls are TRBV7-2 and TRBJ1-3; D call uncertain. CDR3 length: 14 amino acids. Trimming took off 2 bases at V and 0 bases at J, with 5 bases between the two ends. Germline assignment: CDR1 SGHTA and CDR2 FQGNSA.

This chain's CDR3 is CASSWDGRRHIQYF. The DNA of the CDR3 is TGTGCCAGCAGCTGGGACGGGAGGAGGCACATTCAGTACTTC. This rearrangement joins TRBV5-4 to TRBJ2-4, with TRBD2 identical over 7 bases. V dropped 3 bases and J dropped 8; count of bases not matched to a gene: 8. The CDR3 runs 14 residues. The germline CDR1 and CDR2 sequences are SGHNT and YYREEE (reference sequence).

The chain links TRBV5-1 to TRBJ2-5; TRBD1 might be the D (6 bases). The germline V gene has CDR1 SGHRS and CDR2 YFSETQ. V shed 0 bases and J shed 7 bases, with 13 bases lying between them. The CDR3 runs 14 residues. The CDR3 sequence: CASSLANRVTTQYF. Written as DNA, the CDR3 is TGCGCCAGCAGCTTGGCCAACAGGGTTACGACCCAGTACTTC.

This clone was recorded a few times. The J gene is TRBJ2-5, the V gene TRBV6-1; the match to TRBD2 covers 12 bases. The CDR3 length is 14 residues. Germline V gene sequence: CDR1 MNHNS, CDR2 SASEGT. V gave up 9 bases and J gave up 2 bases; unmatched junction bases: 4. The CDR3 is CASGLAGHQETQYF. As DNA, the CDR3 is TGTGCCAGTGGACTAGCGGGGCATCAAGAGACCCAGTACTTC.

The V and J genes are TRBV4-2 and TRBJ2-1, with TRBD2 matching over 10 bases. Trimming cost V 0 bases and J 4 bases; bases outside gene matches: 6. In germline, CDR1 is LGHNA, CDR2 YNFKEQ. The CDR3 has 17 amino acids. The CDR3 sequence: CASSQEASGGQYNEQFF. The CDR3 DNA is TGTGCCAGCAGCCAAGAGGCTAGCGGGGGTCAATACAATGAGCAGTTCTTC.

V usage is TRBV27 and J usage is TRBJ1-2; D ambiguous. Germline lookup yields CDR1 MNHEY and CDR2 SMNVEV (reference sequence). Trimming pared 0 bases from V and 0 bases from J, leaving 8 bases between. CDR3 length: 15 residues. CDR3 protein: CASSLSPAANYGYTF. In nucleotides, the CDR3 is TGTGCCAGCAGTTTATCGCCGGCGGCTAACTATGGCTACACCTTC.

The chain employs TRBV9 and TRBJ1-1; 8 nucleotides align to TRBD1. J gave up 1 base and V 4 bases, and 3 bases lay outside the gene matches. Per the germline V gene, CDR1 is SGDLS and CDR2 is YYNGEE. The CDR3 covers 14 residues. Here the CDR3 reads CASSRTGRNTEAFF. In DNA, the CDR3 is TGTGCCAGCAGCAGGACAGGGAGGAACACTGAAGCTTTCTTT.

This chain uses TRBV4-1 with TRBJ2-7, with 7 bases fitting TRBD1. The CDR3 sequence is 15 residues long. From germline, CDR1 is MGHRA and CDR2 YSYEKL. Trimming cost V 1 base and J 0 bases; bases outside gene matches: 3. The chain's CDR3 is CASSQGQGSSYEQYF. The CDR3 bases are TGCGCCAGCAGCCAAGGACAGGGTAGCTCCTACGAGCAGTACTTC.

The CDR3 spells CASSLAGYEQYF. CDR3 in DNA: TGTGCCAGCAGTCTCGCGGGCTACGAGCAGTACTTC. The rearrangement uses TRBV28 and TRBJ2-7; D may be TRBD2 (5 bases). V gave up 5 bases and J gave up 3 bases, with 8 bases separating them. There are 12 residues in the CDR3. Germline CDR1 and CDR2: MDHEN and SYDVKM. Using reference TRBV28 and TRBJ2-7 for the parts outside the CDR3, the full variable domain is DVKVTQSSRYLVKRTGEKVFLECVQDMDHENMFWYRQDPGLGLRLIYFSYDVKMKEKGDIPEGYSVSREKKERFSLILESASTNQTSMYLCASSLAGYEQYFGPGTRLTVT.

J is TRBJ2-5 and V is TRBV9; 7 bases map to TRBD1. J lost 2 bases, V lost 4 bases, and 11 bases had no gene match. Germline V gene sequence: CDR1 SGDLS, CDR2 YYNGEE. CDR3 length: 16 amino acids. CDR3 protein: CASSSLSGQAQETQYF. The DNA of the CDR3 is TGTGCCAGCAGCTCCTTGAGCGGACAGGCACAAGAGACCCAGTACTTC.

This clone was observed a few times. The rearrangement uses TRBV27 and TRBJ2-6; no clear D gene. The V and J ends lost 5 bases and 0 bases respectively, with 8 bases between them. Germline CDR1 and CDR2: MNHEY and SMNVEV (reference sequence). This CDR3 contains 15 residues. CDR3 nucleotide sequence: TGTGCCAGCAGTACCGGTCCCTCTGGGGCCAACGTCCTGACTTTC. Translated, it gives CASSTGPSGANVLTF.

The V call is TRBV7-8, the J call TRBJ1-1; the match to TRBD1 covers 10 bases. The J segment lost 4 bases and the V segment lost 1 base, leaving 9 bases of the junction unmatched. This CDR3 spans 17 amino acids. Per germline, CDR1 SGHVS and CDR2 FQNEAQ. CDR3 sequence reads: CASSLGSGQGTITEAFF. CDR3 in DNA: TGTGCCAGCAGCTTAGGTTCGGGACAGGGGACGATCACTGAAGCTTTCTTT.

The gene calls are TRBV28 and TRBJ2-5; 7 bases fit TRBD1. Trimming took 6 bases from V and 2 from J; bases not matched to a gene: 9. This CDR3 is 15 amino acids long. The germline gives CDR1 MDHEN, CDR2 SYDVKM. CDR3 DNA sequence: TGTGCCAGCAGACGCCCGTCGGGACAGCAAGAGACCCAGTACTTC. Translated, it gives CASRRPSGQQETQYF.

The chain recombines TRBV28 with TRBJ1-1; possibly TRBD1 for D (6 bases). There are 16 residues in the CDR3. V lost 5 bases to trimming and J lost 1 base, with 17 bases between them. CDR1 is MDHEN and CDR2 is SYDVKM in the germline V gene. The CDR3 reads CASSALPGHTNTEAFF. DNA of the CDR3: TGTGCCAGCAGTGCCCTACCGGGACATACGAACACTGAAGCTTTCTTT. Full variable domain (missing parts from reference TRBV28 and TRBJ1-1): DVKVTQSSRYLVKRTGEKVFLECVQDMDHENMFWYRQDPGLGLRLIYFSYDVKMKEKGDIPEGYSVSREKKERFSLILESASTNQTSMYLCASSALPGHTNTEAFFGQGTRLTVV.

The chain employs TRBV28 and TRBJ2-7, with D possibly being TRBD1 (6 bases). Trimming took 6 bases from V and 6 from J, leaving 15 bases between them. The CDR3 contains 13 residues. CDR1 is MDHEN, CDR2 SYDVKM, per germline. The CDR3 loop is CASRAQGPGEQYF. CDR3 coding DNA: TGTGCCAGCAGGGCACAGGGCCCGGGCGAGCAGTACTTC.